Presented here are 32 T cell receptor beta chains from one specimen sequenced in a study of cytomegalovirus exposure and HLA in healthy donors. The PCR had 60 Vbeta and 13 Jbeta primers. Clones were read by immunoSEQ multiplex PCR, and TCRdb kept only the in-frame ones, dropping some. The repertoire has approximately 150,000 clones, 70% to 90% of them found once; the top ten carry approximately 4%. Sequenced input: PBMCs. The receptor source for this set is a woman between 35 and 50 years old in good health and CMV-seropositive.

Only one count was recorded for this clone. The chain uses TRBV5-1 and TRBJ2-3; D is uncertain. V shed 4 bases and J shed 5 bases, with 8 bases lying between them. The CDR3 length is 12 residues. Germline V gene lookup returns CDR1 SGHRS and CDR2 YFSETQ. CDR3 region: CASSPSGDTQYF. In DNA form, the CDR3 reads TGCGCCAGCAGCCCGAGTGGAGATACGCAGTATTTT. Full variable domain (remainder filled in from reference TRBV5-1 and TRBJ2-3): KAGVTQTPRYLIKTRGQQVTLSCSPISGHRSVSWYQQTPGQGLQFLFEYFSETQRNKGNFPGRFSGRQFSNSRSEMNVSTLELGDSALYLCASSPSGDTQYFGPGTRLTVL.

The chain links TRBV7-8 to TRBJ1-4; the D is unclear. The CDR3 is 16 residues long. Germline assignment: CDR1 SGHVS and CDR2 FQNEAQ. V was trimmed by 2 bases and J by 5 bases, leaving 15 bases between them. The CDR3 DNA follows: TGTGCCAGCAGCTTAAAAGCGGGCTTCCGAAATGAAAAACTGTTTTTT. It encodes CASSLKAGFRNEKLFF.

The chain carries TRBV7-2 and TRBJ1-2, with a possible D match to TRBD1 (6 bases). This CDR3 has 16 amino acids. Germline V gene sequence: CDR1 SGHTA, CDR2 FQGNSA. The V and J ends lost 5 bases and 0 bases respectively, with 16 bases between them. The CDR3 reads CASSLPGALANYGYTF. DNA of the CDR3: TGTGCCAGCAGCCTACCAGGGGCCCTAGCTAACTATGGCTACACCTTC.

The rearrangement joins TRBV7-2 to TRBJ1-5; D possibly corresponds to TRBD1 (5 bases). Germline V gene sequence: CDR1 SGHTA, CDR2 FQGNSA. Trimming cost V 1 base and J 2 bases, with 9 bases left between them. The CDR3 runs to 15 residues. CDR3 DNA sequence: TGTGCCAGCAGCTTAGTCTTGACAGGCAATCAGCCCCAGCATTTT. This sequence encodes CASSLVLTGNQPQHF.

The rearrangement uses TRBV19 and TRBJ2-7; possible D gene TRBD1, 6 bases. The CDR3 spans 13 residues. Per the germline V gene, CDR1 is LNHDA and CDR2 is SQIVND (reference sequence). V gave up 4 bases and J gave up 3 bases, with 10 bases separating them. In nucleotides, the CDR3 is TGTGCCAGTAGTAACATCAGGGGCTACGAGCAGTACTTC. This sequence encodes CASSNIRGYEQYF.

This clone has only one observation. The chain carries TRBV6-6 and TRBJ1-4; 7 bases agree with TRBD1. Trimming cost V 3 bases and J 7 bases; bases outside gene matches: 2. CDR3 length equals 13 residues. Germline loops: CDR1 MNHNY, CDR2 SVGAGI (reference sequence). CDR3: CASSYQGGEKLFF. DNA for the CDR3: TGTGCCAGCAGTTATCAGGGGGGTGAAAAACTGTTTTTT.

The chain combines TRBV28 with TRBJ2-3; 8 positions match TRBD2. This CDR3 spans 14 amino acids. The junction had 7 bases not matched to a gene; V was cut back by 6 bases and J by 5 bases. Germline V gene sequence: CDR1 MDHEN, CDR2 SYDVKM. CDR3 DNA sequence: TGTGCCAGCAGCTCCCTTGCGGGAGGAGATACGCAGTATTTT. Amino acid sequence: CASSSLAGGDTQYF. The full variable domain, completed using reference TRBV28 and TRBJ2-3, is DVKVTQSSRYLVKRTGEKVFLECVQDMDHENMFWYRQDPGLGLRLIYFSYDVKMKEKGDIPEGYSVSREKKERFSLILESASTNQTSMYLCASSSLAGGDTQYFGPGTRLTVL.

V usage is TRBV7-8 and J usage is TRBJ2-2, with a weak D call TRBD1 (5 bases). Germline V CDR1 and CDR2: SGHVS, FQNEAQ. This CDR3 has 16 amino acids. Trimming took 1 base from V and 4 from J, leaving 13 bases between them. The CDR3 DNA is TGTGCCAGCAGCTTAGGGATCTGGGGCGGCACCGGGGAGCTGTTTTTT. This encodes CASSLGIWGGTGELFF.

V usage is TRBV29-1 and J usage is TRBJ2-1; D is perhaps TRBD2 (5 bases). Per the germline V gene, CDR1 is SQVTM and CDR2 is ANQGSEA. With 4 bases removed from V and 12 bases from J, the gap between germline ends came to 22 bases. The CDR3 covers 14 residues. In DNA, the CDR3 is TGCAGCGTTGTGACAACCTTGGGGAGTACGGGGCAGTTCTTC. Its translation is CSVVTTLGSTGQFF.

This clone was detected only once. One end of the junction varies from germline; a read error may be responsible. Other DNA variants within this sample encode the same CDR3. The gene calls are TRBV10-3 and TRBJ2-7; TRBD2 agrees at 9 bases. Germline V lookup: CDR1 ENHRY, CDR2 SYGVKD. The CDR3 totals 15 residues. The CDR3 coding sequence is TGTGCCATCCGGTCGGAGCGGGGGGTATCATACGAACAGTACTTC. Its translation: CAIRSERGVSYEQYF.

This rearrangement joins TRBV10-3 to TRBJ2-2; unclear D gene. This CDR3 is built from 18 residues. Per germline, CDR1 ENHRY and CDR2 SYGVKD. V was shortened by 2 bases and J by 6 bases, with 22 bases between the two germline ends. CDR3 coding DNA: TGTGCCATCAGTGAGATTCGCAATATCATACGTCCGGCCGGGGAGCTGTTTTTT. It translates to CAISEIRNIIRPAGELFF.

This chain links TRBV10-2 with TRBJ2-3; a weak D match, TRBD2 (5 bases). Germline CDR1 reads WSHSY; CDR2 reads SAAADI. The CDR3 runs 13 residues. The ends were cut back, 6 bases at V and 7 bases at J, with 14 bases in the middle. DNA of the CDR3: TGCGCCAGCAGGGACCCAGGCGGGTATACGCAGTATTTT. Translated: CASRDPGGYTQYF.

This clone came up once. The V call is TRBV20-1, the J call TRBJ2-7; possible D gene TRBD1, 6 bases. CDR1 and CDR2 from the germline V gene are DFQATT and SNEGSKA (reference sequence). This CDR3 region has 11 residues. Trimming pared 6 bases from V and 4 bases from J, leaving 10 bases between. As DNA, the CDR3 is TGCAGTGCCCAAGGGGGTTACGAGCAGTACTTC. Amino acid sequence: CSAQGGYEQYF.

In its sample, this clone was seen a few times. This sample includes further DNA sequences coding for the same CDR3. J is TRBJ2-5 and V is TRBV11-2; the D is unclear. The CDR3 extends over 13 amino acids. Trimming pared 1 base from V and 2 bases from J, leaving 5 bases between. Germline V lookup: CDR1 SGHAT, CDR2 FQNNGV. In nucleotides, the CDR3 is TGTGCCAGCAGCTTAGGCCGGCAAGAGACCCAGTACTTC. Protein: CASSLGRQETQYF.

The CDR3 is CAWSVAGVSQPQHF. The CDR3 bases are TGTGCCTGGAGTGTGGCGGGTGTTTCTCAGCCCCAGCATTTT. The chain has TRBV30 and TRBJ1-5; D gene uncertain. CDR1 is GTSNPN and CDR2 is SVGIG in the germline V gene (reference sequence). The CDR3 consists of 14 residues. Trimming stripped 0 bases from V and 6 bases from J, with 12 bases between.

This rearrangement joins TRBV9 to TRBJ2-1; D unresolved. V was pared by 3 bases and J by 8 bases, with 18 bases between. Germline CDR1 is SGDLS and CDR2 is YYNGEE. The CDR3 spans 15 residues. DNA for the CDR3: TGTGCCAGCAGCGCCGCTGCTAGTCGTGATTATGAGCAGTTCTTC. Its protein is CASSAAASRDYEQFF.

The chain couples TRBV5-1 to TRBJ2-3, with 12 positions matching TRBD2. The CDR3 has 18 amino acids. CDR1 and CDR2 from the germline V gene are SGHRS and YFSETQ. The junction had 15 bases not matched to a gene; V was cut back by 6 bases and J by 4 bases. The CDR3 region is CASTQPRLAGALSDTQYF. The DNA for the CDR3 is TGCGCCAGCACACAACCAAGACTAGCGGGGGCTTTGTCAGATACGCAGTATTTT.

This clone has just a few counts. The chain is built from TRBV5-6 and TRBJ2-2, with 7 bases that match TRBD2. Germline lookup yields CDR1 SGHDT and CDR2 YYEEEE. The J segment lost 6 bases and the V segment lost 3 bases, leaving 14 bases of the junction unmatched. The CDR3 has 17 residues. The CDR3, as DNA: TGTGCCAGCAGCTCCACCCTGAAGCTAGCGGTCCCCGGGGAGCTGTTTTTT. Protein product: CASSSTLKLAVPGELFF.

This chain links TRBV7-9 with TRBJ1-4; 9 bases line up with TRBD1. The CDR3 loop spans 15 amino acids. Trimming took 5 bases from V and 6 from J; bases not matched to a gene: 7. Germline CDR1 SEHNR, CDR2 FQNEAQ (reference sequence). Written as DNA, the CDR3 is TGTGCCAGCAGCCCCCGGGACAGGGATGATGAAAAACTGTTTTTT. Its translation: CASSPRDRDDEKLFF.

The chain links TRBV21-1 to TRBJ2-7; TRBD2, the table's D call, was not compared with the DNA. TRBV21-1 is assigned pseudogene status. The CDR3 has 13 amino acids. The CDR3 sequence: CASSNRPTDEQYF. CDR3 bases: TGTGCCAGCAGCAATCGTCCAACTGACGAGCAGTACTTC.

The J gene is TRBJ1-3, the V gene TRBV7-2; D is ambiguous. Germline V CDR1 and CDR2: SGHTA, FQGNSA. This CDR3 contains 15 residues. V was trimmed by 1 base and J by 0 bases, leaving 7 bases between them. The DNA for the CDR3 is TGTGCCAGCAGCTTAGTGGTGAGCTCTGGAAACACCATATATTTT. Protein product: CASSLVVSSGNTIYF.

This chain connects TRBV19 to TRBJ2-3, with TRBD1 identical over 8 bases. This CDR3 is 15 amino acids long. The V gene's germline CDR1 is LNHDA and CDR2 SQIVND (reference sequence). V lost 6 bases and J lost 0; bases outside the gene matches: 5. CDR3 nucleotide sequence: TGTGCCAGTAGGGCCCGGGACAGGAGCACAGATACGCAGTATTTT. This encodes CASRARDRSTDTQYF.

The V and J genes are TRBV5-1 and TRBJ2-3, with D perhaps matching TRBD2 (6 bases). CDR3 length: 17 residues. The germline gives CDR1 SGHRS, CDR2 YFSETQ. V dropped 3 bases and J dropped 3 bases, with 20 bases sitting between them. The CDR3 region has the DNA TGCGCCAGCAGCTCGCCCTCCCGGGGGAGCAGTACAGATACGCAGTATTTT. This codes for CASSSPSRGSSTDTQYF.

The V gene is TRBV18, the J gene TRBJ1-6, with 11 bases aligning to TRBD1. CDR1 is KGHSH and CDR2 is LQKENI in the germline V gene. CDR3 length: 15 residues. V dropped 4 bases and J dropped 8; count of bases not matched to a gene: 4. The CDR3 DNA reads TGTGCCAGCTCACTAGGGACAGGGGGGGATTCACCCCTCCACTTT. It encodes CASSLGTGGDSPLHF.

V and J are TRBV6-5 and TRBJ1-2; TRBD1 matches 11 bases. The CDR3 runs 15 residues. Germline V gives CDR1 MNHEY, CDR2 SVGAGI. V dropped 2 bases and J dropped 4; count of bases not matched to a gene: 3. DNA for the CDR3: TGTGCCAGCAGTTACGAAGGACAGGGGGCCTATGGCTACACCTTC. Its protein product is CASSYEGQGAYGYTF.

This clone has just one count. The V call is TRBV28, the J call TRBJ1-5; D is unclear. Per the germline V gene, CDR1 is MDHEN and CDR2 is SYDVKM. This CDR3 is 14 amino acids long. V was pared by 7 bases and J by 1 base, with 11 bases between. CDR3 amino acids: CASIERGSNQPQHF. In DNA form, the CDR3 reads TGTGCCAGCATCGAGCGGGGAAGCAATCAGCCCCAGCATTTT.

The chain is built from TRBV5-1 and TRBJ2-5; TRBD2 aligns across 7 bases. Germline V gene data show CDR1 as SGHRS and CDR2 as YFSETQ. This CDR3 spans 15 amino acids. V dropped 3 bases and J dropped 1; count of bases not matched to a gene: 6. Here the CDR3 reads CASSWGPGGQETQYF. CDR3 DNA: TGCGCCAGCAGCTGGGGTCCGGGGGGCCAAGAGACCCAGTACTTC.

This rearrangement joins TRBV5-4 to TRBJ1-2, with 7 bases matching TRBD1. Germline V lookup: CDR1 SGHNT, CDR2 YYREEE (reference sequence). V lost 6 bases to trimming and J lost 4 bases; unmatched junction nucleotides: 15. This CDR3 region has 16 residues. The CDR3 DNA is TGTGCCAGCACACTTTCCCCGGGACAGTGGGCCTATGGCTACACCTTC. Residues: CASTLSPGQWAYGYTF.

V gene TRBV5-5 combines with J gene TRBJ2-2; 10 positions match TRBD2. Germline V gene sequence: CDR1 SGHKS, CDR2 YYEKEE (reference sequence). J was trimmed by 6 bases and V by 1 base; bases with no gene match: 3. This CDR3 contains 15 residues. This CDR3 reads CASSLQAGGSGELFF. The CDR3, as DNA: TGTGCCAGCAGCTTGCAAGCGGGGGGGTCCGGGGAGCTGTTTTTT. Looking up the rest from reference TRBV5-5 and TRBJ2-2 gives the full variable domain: DAGVTQSPTHLIKTRGQQVTLRCSPISGHKSVSWYQQVLGQGPQFIFQYYEKEERGRGNFPDRFSARQFPNYSSELNVNALLLGDSALYLCASSLQAGGSGELFFGEGSRLTVL.

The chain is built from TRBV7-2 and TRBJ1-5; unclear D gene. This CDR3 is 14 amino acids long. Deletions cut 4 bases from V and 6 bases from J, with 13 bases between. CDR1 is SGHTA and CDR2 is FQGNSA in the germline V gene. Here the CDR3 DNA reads TGTGCCAGCAGCTCACAGTGGGAGGGTCAGCCCCAGCATTTT. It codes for CASSSQWEGQPQHF.

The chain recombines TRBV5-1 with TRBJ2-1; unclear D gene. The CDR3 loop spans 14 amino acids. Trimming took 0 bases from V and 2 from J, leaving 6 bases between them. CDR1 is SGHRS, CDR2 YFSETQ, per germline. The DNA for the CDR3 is TGCGCCAGCAGCTTGGATGGCCCCTACAATGAGCAGTTCTTC. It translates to CASSLDGPYNEQFF.

In DNA, the CDR3 is TGTGCCACCATCCGAGACTCTCGAGGGGCCAAAAACATTCAGTACTTC. Its translation is CATIRDSRGAKNIQYF. The J gene is TRBJ2-4, the V gene TRBV2, with a weak D call TRBD2 (5 bases). The germline V gene has CDR1 SNHLY and CDR2 FYNNEI. With 10 bases removed from V and 1 base from J, the gap between germline ends came to 20 bases. The CDR3 totals 16 residues.